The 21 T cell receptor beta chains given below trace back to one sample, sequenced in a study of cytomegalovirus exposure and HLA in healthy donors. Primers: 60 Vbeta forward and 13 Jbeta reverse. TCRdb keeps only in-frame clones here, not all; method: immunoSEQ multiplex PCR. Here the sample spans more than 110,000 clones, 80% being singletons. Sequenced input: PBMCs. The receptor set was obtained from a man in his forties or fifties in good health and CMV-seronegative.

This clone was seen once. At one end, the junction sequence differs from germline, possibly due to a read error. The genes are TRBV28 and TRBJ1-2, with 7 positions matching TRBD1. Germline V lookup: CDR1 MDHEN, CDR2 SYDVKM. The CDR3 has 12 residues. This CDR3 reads CASTLGGGLHIF. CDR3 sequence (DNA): TGTGCCAGCACCCTAGGAGGGGGCCTTCACATCTTC.

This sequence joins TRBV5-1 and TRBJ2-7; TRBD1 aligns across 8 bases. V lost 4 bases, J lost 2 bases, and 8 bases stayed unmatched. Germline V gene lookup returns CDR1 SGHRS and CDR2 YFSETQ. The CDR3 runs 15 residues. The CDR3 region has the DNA TGCGCCAGCAGCCCTTTGGACAGGGAGCCCTACGAGCAGTACTTC. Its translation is CASSPLDREPYEQYF.

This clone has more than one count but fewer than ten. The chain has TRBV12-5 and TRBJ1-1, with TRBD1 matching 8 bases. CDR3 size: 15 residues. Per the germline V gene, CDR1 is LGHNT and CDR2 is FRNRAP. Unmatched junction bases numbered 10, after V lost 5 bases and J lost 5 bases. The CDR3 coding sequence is TGTGCTAGTGGTCCCAGGACAGGGACTGGAACTGAAGCTTTCTTT. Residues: CASGPRTGTGTEAFF.

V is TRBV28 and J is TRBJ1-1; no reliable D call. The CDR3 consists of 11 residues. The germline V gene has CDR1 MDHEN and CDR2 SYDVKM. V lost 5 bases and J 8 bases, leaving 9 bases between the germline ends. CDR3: CASSPLEEAFF. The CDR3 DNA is TGTGCCAGCAGTCCCTTGGAGGAAGCTTTCTTT.

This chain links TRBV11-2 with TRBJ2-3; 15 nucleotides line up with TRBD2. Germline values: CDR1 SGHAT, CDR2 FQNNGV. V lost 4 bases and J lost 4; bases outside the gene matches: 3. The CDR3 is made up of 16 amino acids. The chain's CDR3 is CASSWTSGGAADTQYF. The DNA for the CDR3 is TGTGCCAGCAGCTGGACTAGCGGGGGGGCAGCAGATACGCAGTATTTT.

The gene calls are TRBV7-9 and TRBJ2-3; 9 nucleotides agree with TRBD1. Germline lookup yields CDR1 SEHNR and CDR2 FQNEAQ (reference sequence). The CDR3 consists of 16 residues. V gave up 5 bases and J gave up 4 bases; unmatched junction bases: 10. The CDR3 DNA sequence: TGTGCCAGCAGCCCATGGGGGGACAGGGCCCCAGATACGCAGTATTTT. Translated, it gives CASSPWGDRAPDTQYF.

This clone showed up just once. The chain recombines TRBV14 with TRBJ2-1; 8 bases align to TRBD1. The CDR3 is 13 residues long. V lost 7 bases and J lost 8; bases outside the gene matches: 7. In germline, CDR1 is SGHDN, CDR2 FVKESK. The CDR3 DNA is TGTGCCAGCAACCCGACAGGGGACTATGAGCAGTTCTTC. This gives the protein CASNPTGDYEQFF.

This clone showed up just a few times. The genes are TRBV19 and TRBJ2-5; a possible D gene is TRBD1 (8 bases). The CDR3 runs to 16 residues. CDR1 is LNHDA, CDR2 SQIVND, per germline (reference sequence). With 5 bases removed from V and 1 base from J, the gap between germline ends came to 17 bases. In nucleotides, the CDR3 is TGTGCCAGTAGTCCTGGGTACAGGGGGGGCCAAGAGACCCAGTACTTC. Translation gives CASSPGYRGGQETQYF.

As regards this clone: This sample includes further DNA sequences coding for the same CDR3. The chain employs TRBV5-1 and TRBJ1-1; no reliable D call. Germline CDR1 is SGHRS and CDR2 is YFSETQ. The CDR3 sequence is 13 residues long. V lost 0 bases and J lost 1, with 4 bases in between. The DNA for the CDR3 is TGCGCCAGCAGCTTGGGCAGGAACACTGAAGCTTTCTTT. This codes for CASSLGRNTEAFF. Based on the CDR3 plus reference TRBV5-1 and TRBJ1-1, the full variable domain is KAGVTQTPRYLIKTRGQQVTLSCSPISGHRSVSWYQQTPGQGLQFLFEYFSETQRNKGNFPGRFSGRQFSNSRSEMNVSTLELGDSALYLCASSLGRNTEAFFGQGTRLTVV.

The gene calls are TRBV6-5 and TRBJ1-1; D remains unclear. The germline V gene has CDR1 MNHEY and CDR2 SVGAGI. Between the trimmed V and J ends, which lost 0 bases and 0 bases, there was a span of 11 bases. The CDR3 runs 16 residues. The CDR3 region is CASSYSTIPLNTEAFF. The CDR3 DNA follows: TGTGCCAGCAGTTACTCGACTATACCTTTGAACACTGAAGCTTTCTTT.

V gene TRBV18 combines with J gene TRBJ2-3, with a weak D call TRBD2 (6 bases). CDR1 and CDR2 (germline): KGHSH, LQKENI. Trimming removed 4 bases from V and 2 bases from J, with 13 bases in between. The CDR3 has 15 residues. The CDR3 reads CASSRGGGSTDTQYF. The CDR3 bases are TGTGCCAGCTCACGTGGGGGAGGCTCCACAGATACGCAGTATTTT.

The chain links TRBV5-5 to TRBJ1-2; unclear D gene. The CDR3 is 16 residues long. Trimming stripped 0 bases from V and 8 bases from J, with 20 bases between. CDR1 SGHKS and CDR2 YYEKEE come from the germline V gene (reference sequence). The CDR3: CASSLEGIARSGGYTF. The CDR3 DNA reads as TGTGCCAGCAGCTTGGAAGGCATAGCCCGTTCGGGGGGCTACACCTTC.

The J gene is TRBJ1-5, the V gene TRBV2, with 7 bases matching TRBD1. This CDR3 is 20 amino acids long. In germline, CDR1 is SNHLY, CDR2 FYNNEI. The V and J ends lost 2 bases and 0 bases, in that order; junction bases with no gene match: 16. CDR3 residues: CASSEFNTGALTYSNQPQHF. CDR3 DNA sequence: TGTGCCAGCAGTGAATTCAATACAGGGGCACTTACCTATAGCAATCAGCCCCAGCATTTT.

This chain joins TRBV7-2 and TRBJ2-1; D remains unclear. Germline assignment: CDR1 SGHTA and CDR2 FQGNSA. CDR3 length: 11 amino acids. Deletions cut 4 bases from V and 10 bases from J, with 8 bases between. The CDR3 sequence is CASSSFREQFF. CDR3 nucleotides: TGTGCCAGCAGCTCTTTTAGAGAGCAGTTCTTC.

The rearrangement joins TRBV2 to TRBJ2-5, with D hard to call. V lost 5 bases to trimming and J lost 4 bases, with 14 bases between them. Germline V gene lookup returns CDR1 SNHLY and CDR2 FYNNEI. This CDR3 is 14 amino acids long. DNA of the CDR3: TGTGCCAGCAGTAATGATGTGGGCGTAGAGACCCAGTACTTC. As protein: CASSNDVGVETQYF.

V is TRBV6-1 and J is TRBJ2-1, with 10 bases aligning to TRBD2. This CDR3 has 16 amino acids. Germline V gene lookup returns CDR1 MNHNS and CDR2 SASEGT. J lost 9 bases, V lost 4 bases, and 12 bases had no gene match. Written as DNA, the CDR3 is TGTGCCAGCAGTGTGGACAGGGCCCTAGCGGGAGCTGAGCAGTTCTTC. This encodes CASSVDRALAGAEQFF.

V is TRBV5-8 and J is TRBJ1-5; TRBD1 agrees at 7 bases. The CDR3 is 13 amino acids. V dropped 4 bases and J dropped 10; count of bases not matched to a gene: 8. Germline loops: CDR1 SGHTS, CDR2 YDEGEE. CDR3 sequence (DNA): TGTGCCAGCAGCCAGAAACACAGGGGACCCCAGCATTTT. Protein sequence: CASSQKHRGPQHF.

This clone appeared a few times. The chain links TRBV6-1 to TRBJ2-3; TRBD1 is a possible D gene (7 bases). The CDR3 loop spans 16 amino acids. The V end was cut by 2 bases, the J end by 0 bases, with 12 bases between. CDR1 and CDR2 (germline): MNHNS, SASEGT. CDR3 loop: CASSEFAGQSTDTQYF. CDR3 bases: TGTGCCAGCAGTGAATTTGCGGGACAGAGCACAGATACGCAGTATTTT.

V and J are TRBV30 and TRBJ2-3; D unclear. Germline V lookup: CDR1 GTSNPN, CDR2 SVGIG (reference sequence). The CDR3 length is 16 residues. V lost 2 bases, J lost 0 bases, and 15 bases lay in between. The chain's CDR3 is CAWSPELRTSTDTQYF. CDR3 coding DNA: TGTGCCTGGAGTCCGGAGCTTCGCACTAGCACAGATACGCAGTATTTT.

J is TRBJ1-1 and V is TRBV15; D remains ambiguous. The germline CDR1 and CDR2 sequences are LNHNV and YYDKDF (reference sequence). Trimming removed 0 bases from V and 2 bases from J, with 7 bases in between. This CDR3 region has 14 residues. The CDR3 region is CATSRDSRNTEAFF. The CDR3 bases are TGTGCCACCAGCAGAGATTCCAGAAACACTGAAGCTTTCTTT.

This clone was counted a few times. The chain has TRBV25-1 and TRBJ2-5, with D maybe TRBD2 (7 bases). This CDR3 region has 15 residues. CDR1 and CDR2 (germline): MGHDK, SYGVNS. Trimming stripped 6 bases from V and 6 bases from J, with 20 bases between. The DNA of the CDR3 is TGTGCCAGCAGCGAGGGGGAGGGGTTCGGAAAGACCCAGTACTTC. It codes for CASSEGEGFGKTQYF.